Listed here are 32 T cell receptor beta chains from one sample, sequenced in a study of blood T cell repertoires in COVID-19. The data were produced by immunoSEQ multiplex PCR, yet TCRdb's version contains in-frame clones alone and is incomplete. Of 86,000 or so clones listed, around 86% are singletons. Sequencing was carried out using peripheral blood. The receptors come from a man between 45 and 60 years old with active or convalescent COVID-19.

The chain joins TRBV9 to TRBJ2-3, with 7 bases aligning to TRBD2. This CDR3 has 16 residues. CDR1 SGDLS and CDR2 YYNGEE come from the germline V gene. Germline trimming cut 4 bases from V and 2 bases from J; bases unmatched to any gene: 10. In DNA, the CDR3 is TGTGCCAGCAGCCCCTCATCGGGGGGACCCACAGATACGCAGTATTTT. Its protein is CASSPSSGGPTDTQYF.

The V and J genes are TRBV7-2 and TRBJ1-3, with D possibly matching TRBD1 (6 bases). Per germline, CDR1 SGHTA and CDR2 FQGNSA. Trimming pared 5 bases from V and 0 bases from J, leaving 8 bases between. The CDR3 loop spans 14 amino acids. The DNA of the CDR3 is TGTGCCAGCAGCCTACAGGGCTCTGGAAACACCATATATTTT. Its protein is CASSLQGSGNTIYF.

This chain connects TRBV5-6 to TRBJ2-5; 8 nucleotides match TRBD1. Trimming removed 3 bases from V and 2 bases from J; junction bases left unmatched: 12. The CDR3 length is 17 residues. The germline V gene has CDR1 SGHDT and CDR2 YYEEEE. CDR3 amino acids: CASSSHPGQALQETQYF. As DNA, the CDR3 is TGTGCCAGCAGCTCACACCCGGGACAGGCTTTACAAGAGACCCAGTACTTC.

This clone occurred a few times. The rearrangement joins TRBV9 to TRBJ1-2; D possibly corresponds to TRBD1 (5 bases). Germline lookup yields CDR1 SGDLS and CDR2 YYNGEE. Between the trimmed V and J ends, which lost 0 bases and 7 bases, there was a span of 10 bases. The CDR3 is 13 residues long. CDR3 sequence (DNA): TGTGCCAGCAGCGTAGTTCAGGGCGGTGGCTACACCTTC. Its translation is CASSVVQGGGYTF.

The gene calls are TRBV18 and TRBJ2-1, with D possibly being TRBD2 (6 bases). Germline V gene lookup returns CDR1 KGHSH and CDR2 LQKENI. This CDR3 comprises 14 residues. Trimming cost V 5 bases and J 7 bases, with 15 bases left between them. As DNA, the CDR3 is TGTGCCAGCTCAAAGGGGAGTGCGGGGAATGAGCAGTTCTTC. It translates to CASSKGSAGNEQFF.

This clone was observed a single time. The chain uses TRBV19 and TRBJ2-5; D is uncertain. Per the germline V gene, CDR1 is LNHDA and CDR2 is SQIVND (reference sequence). There are 16 residues in the CDR3. V lost 0 bases and J 1 base, leaving 12 bases between the germline ends. The CDR3 sequence is CASSIDPRFGQETQYF. DNA for the CDR3: TGTGCCAGTAGTATAGACCCGCGTTTCGGCCAAGAGACCCAGTACTTC.

This clone was observed a few times. The chain carries TRBV7-9 and TRBJ2-1; TRBD1 aligns across 9 bases. Germline CDR1 SEHNR, CDR2 FQNEAQ (reference sequence). V lost 3 bases and J lost 7; bases outside the gene matches: 7. The CDR3 has 15 amino acids. The CDR3 sequence is CASSLGDRETNEQFF. CDR3 nucleotides: TGTGCCAGCAGCTTGGGGGACAGGGAAACGAATGAGCAGTTCTTC.

The chain recombines TRBV19 with TRBJ1-2; D is possibly TRBD1 (5 bases). Deletions cut 10 bases from V and 2 bases from J, with 14 bases between. Germline-derived CDR1 and CDR2 are LNHDA and SQIVND (reference sequence). The CDR3 spans 13 residues. The CDR3 coding sequence is TGTGCCACCAGACGGGGGGAGAACTATGGCTACACCTTC. Translating gives CATRRGENYGYTF.

The chain uses TRBV5-1 and TRBJ2-5; D might be TRBD2 (6 bases). The V gene's germline CDR1 is SGHRS and CDR2 YFSETQ. V lost 2 bases and J 5 bases, leaving 13 bases between the germline ends. The CDR3 is 14 residues long. The CDR3 sequence: CASSFVDRGETQYF. The CDR3 coding sequence is TGCGCCAGCAGCTTCGTGGACCGGGGGGAGACCCAGTACTTC. The variable domain in full, with the rest retrieved from reference TRBV5-1 and TRBJ2-5, is KAGVTQTPRYLIKTRGQQVTLSCSPISGHRSVSWYQQTPGQGLQFLFEYFSETQRNKGNFPGRFSGRQFSNSRSEMNVSTLELGDSALYLCASSFVDRGETQYFGPGTRLLVL.

V is TRBV28 and J is TRBJ2-2, with TRBD1 matching 7 bases. After removal of 7 bases from V and 7 bases from J, the junction contained 12 bases not matched to a gene. This CDR3 region has 15 residues. Per the germline V gene, CDR1 is MDHEN and CDR2 is SYDVKM. The CDR3 DNA is TGTGCCAGCATGGCCGGGACAGCGTTCGGCGGGGAGCTGTTTTTT. It encodes CASMAGTAFGGELFF.

The V call is TRBV3-1 (or the pseudogene TRBV3-2), the J call TRBJ1-1, with TRBD1 as a possible D gene (5 bases). Germline loops: CDR1 LGHDT, CDR2 YNNKEL (reference sequence). V was pared by 4 bases and J by 1 base, with 13 bases between. The CDR3 consists of 15 residues. The CDR3 spells CASSPSGGANTEAFF. The DNA for the CDR3 is TGTGCCAGCAGCCCCTCGGGAGGGGCGAACACTGAAGCTTTCTTT.

J is TRBJ2-1 and V is TRBV5-1; 10 bases match TRBD2. The V and J ends lost 1 base and 0 bases, in that order; junction bases with no gene match: 7. Per germline, CDR1 SGHRS and CDR2 YFSETQ. The CDR3 has 18 amino acids. The CDR3 sequence is CASSLTSGAYSSYNEQFF. In DNA form, the CDR3 reads TGCGCCAGCAGCTTGACTAGCGGGGCCTACTCCTCCTACAATGAGCAGTTCTTC. The variable domain in full, with the rest retrieved from reference TRBV5-1 and TRBJ2-1, is KAGVTQTPRYLIKTRGQQVTLSCSPISGHRSVSWYQQTPGQGLQFLFEYFSETQRNKGNFPGRFSGRQFSNSRSEMNVSTLELGDSALYLCASSLTSGAYSSYNEQFFGPGTRLTVL.

This clone qualifies as medium-sized. The J gene is TRBJ1-4, the V gene TRBV4-1; a weak D match, TRBD1 (5 bases). The germline CDR1 and CDR2 sequences are MGHRA and YSYEKL. V gave up 1 base and J gave up 5 bases, with 11 bases separating them. This CDR3 contains 15 residues. CDR3 loop: CASSQVRGFNEKLFF. The CDR3 DNA follows: TGCGCCAGCAGCCAAGTGCGGGGCTTCAATGAAAAACTGTTTTTT.

V usage is TRBV2 and J usage is TRBJ2-2, with 8 bases lining up with TRBD1. Per the germline V gene, CDR1 is SNHLY and CDR2 is FYNNEI. The CDR3 totals 14 residues. The trim removed 7 bases at V and 6 bases at J, leaving 7 bases unmatched. The CDR3 nucleotides are TGTGCCAGCACCGGACAGGGTGGGCCCGGGGAGCTGTTTTTT. This codes for CASTGQGGPGELFF. Supplemented by reference TRBV2 and TRBJ2-2, the full variable domain reads EPEVTQTPSHQVTQMGQEVILRCVPISNHLYFYWYRQILGQKVEFLVSFYNNEISEKSEIFDDQFSVERPDGSNFTLKIRSTKLEDSAMYFCASTGQGGPGELFFGEGSRLTVL.

The chain joins TRBV6-1 to TRBJ2-4, with 9 bases aligning to TRBD1. The CDR3 runs to 18 residues. Germline lookup yields CDR1 MNHNS and CDR2 SASEGT. Trimming cost V 0 bases and J 1 base; bases outside gene matches: 7. CDR3 loop: CASSEARRDRVAKNIQYF. The CDR3 nucleotides are TGTGCCAGCAGTGAAGCCAGGCGGGACAGGGTGGCCAAAAACATTCAGTACTTC.

The chain recombines TRBV11-2 with TRBJ2-3; 8 nucleotides align to TRBD1. Losses at the gene ends were 8 bases for V and 1 base for J; bases not matched to a gene: 8. This CDR3 has 15 residues. The germline gives CDR1 SGHAT, CDR2 FQNNGV. This CDR3 is CASYSGQGGTDTQYF. CDR3 DNA sequence: TGTGCCAGCTACAGCGGACAGGGCGGCACAGATACGCAGTATTTT.

The chain joins TRBV29-1 to TRBJ2-5; D call uncertain. The germline V gene encodes CDR1 SQVTM and CDR2 ANQGSEA. Trimming took off 3 bases at V and 1 base at J, with 6 bases between the two ends. This CDR3 spans 12 amino acids. The CDR3 spells CSVDDTQETQYF. The CDR3, as DNA: TGCAGCGTTGATGACACCCAAGAGACCCAGTACTTC.

The chain combines TRBV18 with TRBJ2-3, with D tentatively TRBD1 (5 bases). The germline CDR1 and CDR2 sequences are KGHSH and LQKENI. There are 15 residues in the CDR3. The V and J ends lost 6 bases and 9 bases respectively, with 22 bases between them. The CDR3 here is CASSPVEDRDVTQYF. The CDR3 nucleotides are TGTGCCAGCTCGCCCGTCGAAGACAGAGACGTGACGCAGTATTTT.

This rearrangement joins TRBV7-2 to TRBJ2-7; D uncertain. Trimming took off 5 bases at V and 0 bases at J, with 11 bases between the two ends. Per germline, CDR1 SGHTA and CDR2 FQGNSA. The CDR3 sequence is 14 residues long. CDR3 DNA: TGTGCCAGCAGCCTTAGTAGCACCTCCTACGAGCAGTACTTC. The encoded protein is CASSLSSTSYEQYF.

Details on this clone: The same CDR3 can be traced to other DNA sequences in this sample. CDR3 loop: CASSLGTAGNTIYF. The CDR3 DNA sequence: TGCGCCAGCAGCCTGGGGACAGCTGGAAACACCATATATTTT. The chain uses TRBV5-1 and TRBJ1-3, with 7 bases lining up with TRBD1. The CDR3 length is 14 residues. V shed 4 bases, J shed 2 bases, and the junction held 3 bases outside the gene matches. Per the germline V gene, CDR1 is SGHRS and CDR2 is YFSETQ.

CDR3 coding DNA: TGTGCCTGGAGTGCGACAGGGGGGTGGAGTGGCTACACCTTC. Translating it yields CAWSATGGWSGYTF. This chain uses TRBV30 with TRBJ1-2; 9 bases map to TRBD1. The length of the CDR3 is 14 residues. V shed 1 base, J shed 7 bases, and the junction held 7 bases outside the gene matches. From germline, CDR1 is GTSNPN and CDR2 SVGIG (reference sequence).

The rearrangement links TRBV21-1 to TRBJ1-6; the table's D call, TRBD1, has no DNA check behind it. TRBV21-1 is classified as a pseudogene. This CDR3 has 14 residues. Here the CDR3 DNA reads TGTGCCAGCCGGGACAGGAGAGATAATTCACCCCTCCACTTT. Its protein is CASRDRRDNSPLHF.

V and J are TRBV5-5 and TRBJ1-3; tentatively, D is TRBD1 (5 bases). This CDR3 comprises 14 residues. V gave up 0 bases and J gave up 8 bases, with 12 bases separating them. Per the germline V gene, CDR1 is SGHKS and CDR2 is YYEKEE (reference sequence). Here the CDR3 reads CASSLGGRSDTIYF. Here the CDR3 DNA reads TGTGCCAGCAGCTTGGGGGGCCGAAGTGACACCATATATTTT.

The chain couples TRBV18 to TRBJ1-4; TRBD1 agrees at 8 bases. Germline V gene lookup returns CDR1 KGHSH and CDR2 LQKENI. The trim removed 3 bases at V and 8 bases at J, leaving 14 bases unmatched. This CDR3 spans 17 amino acids. CDR3 DNA: TGTGCCAGCTCACCGTCCTCACCGGGACAGGAAGGCGAAAAACTGTTTTTT. It specifies CASSPSSPGQEGEKLFF.

This rearrangement joins TRBV30 to TRBJ2-3, with TRBD2 matching 10 bases. Germline CDR1 is GTSNPN and CDR2 is SVGIG (reference sequence). CDR3 length: 12 amino acids. Trimming took 5 bases from V and 7 from J; bases not matched to a gene: 3. This chain's CDR3 is CAWGSGGYTQYF. In DNA, the CDR3 is TGTGCCTGGGGTAGCGGGGGGTATACGCAGTATTTT.

V and J are TRBV7-9 and TRBJ2-3; D gene uncertain. Trimming shortened V by 5 bases and J by 2 bases, and 8 bases separated the two germline ends. The CDR3 length is 13 residues. CDR1 and CDR2 (germline): SEHNR, FQNEAQ (reference sequence). The CDR3 spells CASSRPVTDTQYF. CDR3 sequence (DNA): TGTGCCAGCAGCCGTCCGGTCACAGATACGCAGTATTTT.

This clone was detected once. J is TRBJ1-2 and V is TRBV30; no clear D gene. V lost 3 bases, J lost 4 bases, and 12 bases lay in between. This CDR3 has 13 residues. CDR1 GTSNPN and CDR2 SVGIG come from the germline V gene (reference sequence). CDR3 residues: CAWSKLGSYGYTF. The CDR3 nucleotides read TGTGCCTGGAGCAAGCTAGGCAGCTATGGCTACACCTTC.

This clone was seen only once. J is TRBJ1-1 and V is TRBV28; perhaps TRBD1 as D (6 bases). In germline, CDR1 is MDHEN, CDR2 SYDVKM. This CDR3 has 11 amino acids. Trimming pared 9 bases from V and 5 bases from J, leaving 10 bases between. The DNA of the CDR3 is TGTGCCAGTACCACAGGGACTGAAGCTTTCTTT. It translates to CASTTGTEAFF.

The chain recombines TRBV10-3 with TRBJ2-4; the D gene is possibly TRBD1 (5 bases). Trimming removed 0 bases at V and 7 bases at J, with 10 bases between. The germline V gene encodes CDR1 ENHRY and CDR2 SYGVKD. The CDR3 extends over 14 amino acids. The CDR3 loop reads CAISESAGMNIQYF. The CDR3 DNA follows: TGTGCCATCAGTGAGTCAGCAGGGATGAACATTCAGTACTTC.

The V gene is TRBV28, the J gene TRBJ1-4; no reliable D call. Per germline, CDR1 MDHEN and CDR2 SYDVKM. The CDR3 spans 12 residues. V shed 6 bases and J shed 8 bases, with 10 bases lying between them. CDR3 sequence (DNA): TGTGCCAGCAGCCTTCGCGGAGAAAAACTGTTTTTT. It yields the protein CASSLRGEKLFF.

The V call is TRBV5-1, the J call TRBJ2-1, with D perhaps matching TRBD1 (6 bases). Trimming pared 0 bases from V and 5 bases from J, leaving 9 bases between. Germline CDR1 SGHRS, CDR2 YFSETQ. The CDR3 extends over 14 amino acids. CDR3 amino acids: CASSLGTANNEQFF. Written as DNA, the CDR3 is TGCGCCAGCAGCTTGGGGACAGCAAACAATGAGCAGTTCTTC.

The chain uses TRBV7-2 and TRBJ1-3; tentatively, D is TRBD1 (5 bases). The length of the CDR3 is 13 residues. Trimming shortened V by 3 bases and J by 9 bases, and 12 bases separated the two germline ends. Germline-derived CDR1 and CDR2 are SGHTA and FQGNSA. For the CDR3, the DNA is TGTGCCAGCAGCTTTAACAGGAGACGCACCATATATTTT. This encodes CASSFNRRRTIYF.